This T cell receptor (beta chain) was documented in a study of shared clonotypes between healthy human individuals. General study points: Rarefaction gave evidence that sorted-subset sequencing remained incomplete despite large depth. Shared clonotypes: 4.5% to 5% naive CD4, about 3.5% naive CD8, 2.3% memory CD4, roughly 0.4% memory CD8.

Libraries were prepared by immunoSEQ multiplex PCR; TCRdb keeps only in-frame clonotypes and omits some of them. The table includes 780,000 or so clones, 72% detected once. The length of the CDR3 is 21 residues. Germline trimming cut 2 bases from V and 5 bases from J; bases unmatched to any gene: 24. Germline V gene data show CDR1 as SGHVS and CDR2 as FQNEAQ. Remarks on this clone: The antigen is undetermined.

Sequences were obtained from memory CD4+ T cells sorted from blood. Subset of the sample: CD45RA-negative fraction. The TCR comes from a woman aged 30 to 39 in good health. The rearrangement uses TRBV7-8 and TRBJ2-7, with 10 positions matching TRBD1. CDR3 DNA sequence: TGTGCCAGCAGCTTAATCCCGGGGACAGGGGAAGAGCTACCCTCCATCCACGAGCAGTACTTC. Protein sequence: CASSLIPGTGEELPSIHEQYF. Based on the CDR3 plus reference TRBV7-8 and TRBJ2-7, the full variable domain is GAGVSQSPRYKVAKRGQDVALRCDPISGHVSLFWYQQALGQGPEFLTYFQNEAQLDKSGLPSDRFFAERPEGSVSTLKIQRTQQEDSAVYLCASSLIPGTGEELPSIHEQYFGPGTRLTVT.